Shown below are 5 T cell receptor beta chains from a single sample sequenced in a study of CD8+ T cells in alopecia areata. As to treatment: oral pan-JAK inhibitor, 5-10 mg twice daily. cDNA reverse transcribed from extracted RNA served as the sequencing template. TCRdb keeps only in-frame clones here, not all; method: immunoSEQ multiplex PCR. The sample has about 120,000 clones; less than 75% are singletons. The source was CD8+ T cells sorted from blood, collected at week 4, from a patient treated with tofacitinib. The source of these receptors is a human donor with alopecia areata.

There are a few counts of this clone. The chain couples TRBV29-1 to TRBJ2-7, with a tentative D call TRBD1 (5 bases). The germline V gene encodes CDR1 SQVTM and CDR2 ANQGSEA. The CDR3 totals 12 residues. V gave up 5 bases and J gave up 4 bases, with 12 bases separating them. The CDR3 region is CSVLNQGYEQYF. The DNA of the CDR3 is TGCAGCGTTCTGAACCAGGGTTACGAGCAGTACTTC.

This clone was recorded a few times. V and J are TRBV10-3 and TRBJ2-6; possibly TRBD1 or TRBD2 for D (5 bases each). The length of the CDR3 is 21 residues. V shed 0 bases and J shed 1 base, with 22 bases lying between them. The V gene's germline CDR1 is ENHRY and CDR2 SYGVKD. The CDR3 DNA is TGTGCCATCAGTGAGTCAGAGCTGGGGGTATATGAGTTATCTGGGGCCAACGTCCTGACTTTC. It translates to CAISESELGVYELSGANVLTF.

A few counts support this clone. V and J are TRBV30 and TRBJ1-1; D unresolved. The CDR3 covers 15 residues. The germline V and J ends were trimmed by 0 bases and 0 bases, with 11 bases remaining between them. Germline loops: CDR1 GTSNPN, CDR2 SVGIG (reference sequence). CDR3 region: CAWSVLTEMNTEAFF. In nucleotides, the CDR3 is TGTGCCTGGAGTGTACTGACGGAAATGAACACTGAAGCTTTCTTT.

In DNA form, the CDR3 reads TGCAGCGTTGGTGGAGAGGGGAGGGATGGCTACACCTTC. Amino acids: CSVGGEGRDGYTF. This chain joins TRBV29-1 and TRBJ1-2; the D gene is possibly TRBD1 (5 bases). The V gene's germline CDR1 is SQVTM and CDR2 ANQGSEA. This CDR3 region has 13 residues. The ends were cut back, 4 bases at V and 6 bases at J, with 15 bases in the middle. Drawing the rest from reference TRBV29-1 and TRBJ1-2, the complete variable domain is SAVISQKPSRDICQRGTSLTIQCQVDSQVTMMFWYRQQPGQSLTLIATANQGSEATYESGFVIDKFPISRPNLTFSTLTVSNMSPEDSSIYLCSVGGEGRDGYTFGSGTRLTVV.

The chain employs TRBV27 and TRBJ2-7; TRBD1 matches 7 bases. The CDR3 is 14 residues long. Germline CDR1 and CDR2: MNHEY and SMNVEV (reference sequence). V was clipped by 2 bases and J by 2 bases; unmatched bases: 3. CDR3 coding DNA: TGTGCCAGCAGTTTACAAGGACAGGCCTACGAGCAGTACTTC. Its translation is CASSLQGQAYEQYF.